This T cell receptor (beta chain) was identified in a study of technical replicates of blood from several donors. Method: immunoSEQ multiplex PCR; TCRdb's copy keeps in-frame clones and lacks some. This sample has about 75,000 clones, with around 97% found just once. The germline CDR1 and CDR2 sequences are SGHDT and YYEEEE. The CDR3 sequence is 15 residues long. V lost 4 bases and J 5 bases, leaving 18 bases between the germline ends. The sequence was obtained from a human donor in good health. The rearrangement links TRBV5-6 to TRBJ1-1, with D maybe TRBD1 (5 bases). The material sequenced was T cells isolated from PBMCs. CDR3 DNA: TGTGCCAGCAGCCAGGGACTAACGGGGTATACTGAAGCTTTCTTT. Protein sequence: CASSQGLTGYTEAFF.